What follows are 24 T cell receptor beta chains derived from one specimen sequenced in a study of cytomegalovirus exposure and HLA in healthy donors. PCR employed 60 Vbeta and 13 Jbeta primers. The repertoire was sequenced with immunoSEQ multiplex PCR; TCRdb's copy has only in-frame clones and lacks some. Of 200,000 to 250,000 clones listed, more than 65% were seen once; the top ten hold about 1.7%. Sequencing was performed on PBMCs. The receptor source for this set is a man between 45 and 60 years old in good health and CMV-seronegative.

The V call is TRBV27, the J call TRBJ1-5, with D possibly TRBD1 on 5 matching bases. V gave up 4 bases and J gave up 6 bases, with 10 bases separating them. The CDR3 extends over 13 amino acids. Germline lookup yields CDR1 MNHEY and CDR2 SMNVEV (reference sequence). CDR3 sequence reads: CASSYQGSQPQHF. The CDR3 nucleotides read TGTGCCAGCAGTTACCAGGGTAGTCAGCCCCAGCATTTT.

This clone was seen at least ten times. The V gene is TRBV5-4, the J gene TRBJ2-5; D call uncertain. Germline V gives CDR1 SGHNT, CDR2 YYREEE (reference sequence). The CDR3 sequence is 11 residues long. With 0 bases removed from V and 5 bases from J, the gap between germline ends came to 2 bases. DNA of the CDR3: TGTGCCAGCAGCTTGGCGGAGACCCAGTACTTC. This sequence encodes CASSLAETQYF.

The rearrangement joins TRBV28 to TRBJ1-4; the D is unclear. Trimming cost V 5 bases and J 11 bases, with 12 bases left between them. The CDR3 extends over 12 amino acids. Germline V gene lookup returns CDR1 MDHEN and CDR2 SYDVKM. CDR3 nucleotide sequence: TGTGCCAGCAGTCTTCAAGCGACGAAACTGTTTTTT. This gives the protein CASSLQATKLFF.

J is TRBJ1-5 and V is TRBV19; tentative D call: TRBD1 (6 bases). CDR1 and CDR2 (germline): LNHDA, SQIVND (reference sequence). CDR3 length equals 12 residues. Trimming took 7 bases from V and 9 from J, leaving 13 bases between them. The CDR3 DNA follows: TGTGCCAGTACCTCAGTAGGGGGGCCCCAGCATTTT. It codes for CASTSVGGPQHF.

In this sample, this clone turned up once. V and J are TRBV29-1 and TRBJ2-1, with D possibly being TRBD2 (6 bases). The CDR3 contains 13 residues. CDR1 is SQVTM, CDR2 ANQGSEA, per germline. Between the trimmed V and J ends, which lost 6 bases and 10 bases, there was a span of 19 bases. DNA for the CDR3: TGCAGCGTCCGGCTAGCGCTAGATTGGGAGCAGTTCTTC. It yields the protein CSVRLALDWEQFF.

Note on this clone: The sample holds other DNA sequences that translate to the same CDR3. The chain carries TRBV5-1 and TRBJ1-3; 7 nucleotides line up with TRBD1. CDR3 length: 15 residues. Per the germline V gene, CDR1 is SGHRS and CDR2 is YFSETQ. The V segment lost 0 bases and the J segment 2 bases; nucleotides outside the gene matches: 2. CDR3 bases: TGCGCCAGCAGCTTGGGACAGGGACCTGGAAACACCATATATTTT. Translated: CASSLGQGPGNTIYF.

The J gene is TRBJ2-7, the V gene TRBV28; TRBD2 matches at 11 bases. V lost 5 bases, J lost 2 bases, and 2 bases stayed unmatched. This CDR3 has 14 residues. Germline V gene lookup returns CDR1 MDHEN and CDR2 SYDVKM. CDR3 region: CASSLSGRAYEQYF. Written as DNA, the CDR3 is TGTGCCAGCAGTCTTAGCGGGAGGGCCTACGAGCAGTACTTC. Looking up the rest from reference TRBV28 and TRBJ2-7 gives the full variable domain: DVKVTQSSRYLVKRTGEKVFLECVQDMDHENMFWYRQDPGLGLRLIYFSYDVKMKEKGDIPEGYSVSREKKERFSLILESASTNQTSMYLCASSLSGRAYEQYFGPGTRLTVT.

The genes are TRBV7-2 and TRBJ1-2; D is undetermined. Trimming took off 7 bases at V and 0 bases at J, with 15 bases between the two ends. Looked up from germline, CDR1 is SGHTA and CDR2 is FQGNSA. This CDR3 comprises 15 residues. In nucleotides, the CDR3 is TGTGCCAGCACCTCAACCGTAACAGCTAACTATGGCTACACCTTC. Residues: CASTSTVTANYGYTF.

This clone has just a few counts. DNA for the CDR3: TGTGCCAGCAGCCCACGGACAGGGCCGACTGAAGCTTTCTTT. Protein: CASSPRTGPTEAFF. The genes are TRBV9 and TRBJ1-1; TRBD1 matches 8 bases. Per germline, CDR1 SGDLS and CDR2 YYNGEE. V lost 4 bases and J lost 5; bases outside the gene matches: 7. The CDR3 runs 14 residues.

For the CDR3, the DNA is TGTGCCAGCAGCTCCTCCGGGACTAGCGGGTCCCATACCTACGAGCAGTACTTC. Translation gives CASSSSGTSGSHTYEQYF. The chain has TRBV7-9 and TRBJ2-7; 12 bases match TRBD2. With 4 bases clipped from V and 2 bases from J, the junction kept 12 bases outside the gene matches. The CDR3 consists of 18 residues. CDR1 is SEHNR and CDR2 is FQNEAQ in the germline V gene (reference sequence).

The chain carries TRBV5-6 and TRBJ2-1; 10 bases match TRBD2. With 0 bases clipped from V and 6 bases from J, the junction kept 3 bases outside the gene matches. From germline, CDR1 is SGHDT and CDR2 YYEEEE. This CDR3 contains 15 residues. The CDR3 sequence: CASSLVASGSNEQFF. CDR3 DNA sequence: TGTGCCAGCAGCTTGGTGGCTAGCGGGAGCAATGAGCAGTTCTTC.

V gene TRBV7-3 combines with J gene TRBJ2-2; the match to TRBD2 covers 9 bases. Trimming removed 4 bases from V and 5 bases from J; junction bases left unmatched: 8. The CDR3 extends over 16 amino acids. Germline assignment: CDR1 SGHTA and CDR2 FQGTGA. CDR3 sequence (DNA): TGTGCCAGCAGCTCCCCGGCGGGAGGGCAGACCGGGGAGCTGTTTTTT. Translating it yields CASSSPAGGQTGELFF.

Of note for this clone: Distinct nucleotide sequences in the sample also encode this CDR3. The chain employs TRBV7-9 and TRBJ2-7; a weak D match, TRBD2 (5 bases). Between the trimmed V and J ends, which lost 1 base and 2 bases, there was a span of 12 bases. The germline V gene has CDR1 SEHNR and CDR2 FQNEAQ (reference sequence). The CDR3 extends over 15 amino acids. CDR3: CASSLGLAGTYEQYF. The CDR3 bases are TGTGCCAGCAGCTTAGGCCTAGCCGGTACCTACGAGCAGTACTTC.

The CDR3 region is CARSGRDWVYEQYF. The CDR3 coding sequence is TGTGCCAGAAGCGGACGGGATTGGGTATACGAGCAGTACTTC. The chain employs TRBV5-3 and TRBJ2-7, with a tentative D call TRBD2 (5 bases). TRBV5-3 is an ORF, with its function uncertain. This CDR3 is built from 14 residues. Trimming shortened V by 4 bases and J by 4 bases, and 15 bases separated the two germline ends.

This chain uses TRBV6-4 with TRBJ1-2; possible D gene TRBD1, 5 bases. Trimming took off 2 bases at V and 11 bases at J, with 24 bases between the two ends. Germline V gives CDR1 MRHNA, CDR2 SNTAGT. This CDR3 is 16 amino acids long. For the CDR3, the DNA is TGTGCCAGCAGTGACAGGGCGCGGGACGCCCCTAGAGGATACACCTTC. Its protein is CASSDRARDAPRGYTF.

The chain has TRBV29-1 and TRBJ2-6; D is unclear. The CDR3 length is 12 residues. Germline assignment: CDR1 SQVTM and CDR2 ANQGSEA. Trimming removed 7 bases from V and 1 base from J, with 5 bases in between. CDR3 DNA sequence: TGCAGCGGAGTGTCTGGGGCCAACGTCCTGACTTTC. It yields the protein CSGVSGANVLTF.

This clone appeared a single time. The chain has TRBV6-1 and TRBJ2-3, with D uncertain. Per the germline V gene, CDR1 is MNHNS and CDR2 is SASEGT. CDR3 size: 15 residues. V lost 3 bases, J lost 2 bases, and 12 bases lay in between. The CDR3 bases are TGTGCCAGCAGTGACACTTACCGCATCACAGATACGCAGTATTTT. It codes for CASSDTYRITDTQYF.

The CDR3 loop is CASSRFRDIPEGNQPQHF. The CDR3 DNA reads as TGTGCCAGCAGCAGATTCCGGGACATCCCCGAGGGCAATCAGCCCCAGCATTTT. V and J are TRBV21-1 and TRBJ1-5; the DNA was not compared with TRBD1, the D call given in the table. TRBV21-1 is noted as a pseudogene. The CDR3 is 18 residues long.

Remarks on this clone: At the DNA level, this CDR3 is encoded by other sequences in the same sample as well. The V and J genes are TRBV5-1 and TRBJ2-1; 11 bases map to TRBD2. The CDR3 covers 16 residues. CDR1 is SGHRS and CDR2 is YFSETQ in the germline V gene. The V segment lost 2 bases and the J segment 0 bases; nucleotides outside the gene matches: 1. Written as DNA, the CDR3 is TGCGCCAGCAGCTTAGGACTAGCGGGCTCCTACAATGAGCAGTTCTTC. This codes for CASSLGLAGSYNEQFF.

This clone showed up just once. The rearrangement joins TRBV7-2 to TRBJ1-5; unclear D gene. The CDR3 sequence is 14 residues long. Germline assignment: CDR1 SGHTA and CDR2 FQGNSA. Deletions cut 5 bases from V and 0 bases from J, with 8 bases between. In DNA, the CDR3 is TGTGCCAGCAGCGCGGGCCATAGCAATCAGCCCCAGCATTTT. Translating gives CASSAGHSNQPQHF. Based on the CDR3 plus reference TRBV7-2 and TRBJ1-5, the full variable domain is GAGVSQSPSNKVTEKGKDVELRCDPISGHTALYWYRQSLGQGLEFLIYFQGNSAPDKSGLPSDRFSAERTGGSVSTLTIQRTQQEDSAVYLCASSAGHSNQPQHFGDGTRLSIL.

This clone was detected once. This chain connects TRBV5-1 to TRBJ2-3; 9 bases align to TRBD2. Germline-derived CDR1 and CDR2 are SGHRS and YFSETQ. The V segment lost 6 bases and the J segment 0 bases; nucleotides outside the gene matches: 17. CDR3 size: 19 residues. CDR3 bases: TGCGCCAGCAATCACCCGTTAGACGGGCGGGAGGGCAGCACAGATACGCAGTATTTT. Translation: CASNHPLDGREGSTDTQYF.

This clone has a handful of counts. V gene TRBV7-2 combines with J gene TRBJ1-2; TRBD1 matches 9 bases. This CDR3 has 15 amino acids. The junction had 10 bases not matched to a gene; V was cut back by 1 base and J by 10 bases. Germline CDR1 SGHTA, CDR2 FQGNSA. CDR3 region: CASSLGTGEPRSYTF. CDR3 sequence (DNA): TGTGCCAGCAGCTTAGGGACAGGGGAACCCAGGTCCTACACCTTC.

Only one count was recorded for this clone. The gene calls are TRBV7-6 and TRBJ1-1; 7 bases map to TRBD1. CDR3 length: 14 amino acids. J gave up 0 bases and V 5 bases, and 3 bases lay outside the gene matches. CDR1 and CDR2 from the germline V gene are SGHVS and FNYEAQ. CDR3 protein: CASSRGQMNTEAFF. The CDR3, as DNA: TGTGCCAGCAGCCGGGGACAGATGAACACTGAAGCTTTCTTT.

This chain's CDR3 is CASSLQRVDQETQYF. The CDR3 DNA is TGTGCCAGCAGTCTACAGAGGGTCGACCAAGAGACCCAGTACTTC. The chain couples TRBV5-4 to TRBJ2-5; D possibly corresponds to TRBD2 (5 bases). CDR3 length: 15 amino acids. V shed 5 bases and J shed 0 bases, with 14 bases lying between them. CDR1 and CDR2 from the germline V gene are SGHNT and YYREEE (reference sequence).